These 6 T cell receptor beta chains share one sample of origin, sequenced in a study of T cell responses to AZD1222 COVID-19 vaccine (dated by TCRdb to the early 2020s). Library preparation employed the immunoSEQ multiplex PCR assay. Not all clones reach the TCRdb copy of this immuneACCESS table, which keeps in-frame sequences only. Checked studies attribute under half of the gap to unresolved V genes and leave the rest unexplained. In this sample the table shows 100,000 or so clones, nearly 90% of which occur a single time. The top ten hold about 2.9% of the sample. What this sample's time point label stands for: baseline before first vaccination. Sequencing used peripheral blood, obtained on day 0 of AZD1222 vaccination. The receptor set was obtained from an adult in good health.

The chain joins TRBV5-4 to TRBJ1-1, with a tentative D call TRBD1 (5 bases). V lost 4 bases and J 8 bases, leaving 18 bases between the germline ends. CDR3 size: 14 residues. Germline V gene lookup returns CDR1 SGHNT and CDR2 YYREEE (reference sequence). The chain's CDR3 is CASSPEGRLAEAFF. The CDR3 nucleotides are TGTGCCAGCAGCCCAGAGGGGCGACTTGCGGAAGCTTTCTTT.

This clone was recorded only once. The gene calls are TRBV9 and TRBJ1-3; D ambiguous. V was cut by 3 bases and J by 0 bases, with 13 bases left in between. The CDR3 is 16 amino acids. CDR1 and CDR2 from the germline V gene are SGDLS and YYNGEE. The CDR3 here is CASSAGWFHSGNTIYF. The CDR3 DNA is TGTGCCAGCAGCGCCGGTTGGTTCCACTCTGGAAACACCATATATTTT. The complete variable domain, with remaining parts taken from reference TRBV9 and TRBJ1-3, reads DSGVTQTPKHLITATGQRVTLRCSPRSGDLSVYWYQQSLDQGLQFLIQYYNGEERAKGNILERFSAQQFPDLHSELNLSSLELGDSALYFCASSAGWFHSGNTIYFGEGSWLTVV.

The V and J genes are TRBV6-2 or TRBV6-3 and TRBJ2-2; 8 nucleotides agree with TRBD1. V lost 8 bases, J lost 5 bases, and 16 bases stayed unmatched. CDR3 length equals 17 residues. Germline CDR1 and CDR2: MNHEY and SVGEGT. CDR3 in amino acids: CASRPDRGNLRTGELFF. The CDR3 DNA sequence: TGTGCCAGCCGCCCTGACAGGGGTAATTTGAGGACCGGGGAGCTGTTTTTT.

V is TRBV7-3 and J is TRBJ1-3; D may be TRBD1 (5 bases). The CDR3 has 16 residues. Trimming took off 3 bases at V and 0 bases at J, with 12 bases between the two ends. Looked up from germline, CDR1 is SGHTA and CDR2 is FQGTGA. Here the CDR3 reads CASSFGAGGSGNTIYF. CDR3 DNA: TGTGCCAGCAGCTTTGGGGCCGGGGGCTCTGGAAACACCATATATTTT.

The chain's CDR3 is CASSLTGGLYGYTF. The CDR3 DNA follows: TGTGCCAGCAGCTTGACAGGGGGCTTGTATGGCTACACCTTC. J is TRBJ1-2 and V is TRBV5-4, with 9 nucleotides matching TRBD1. CDR1 and CDR2 from the germline V gene are SGHNT and YYREEE (reference sequence). V shed 1 base, J shed 5 bases, and the junction held 3 bases outside the gene matches. The CDR3 contains 14 residues.

The chain links TRBV4-1 to TRBJ2-1, with TRBD2 matching 7 bases. The CDR3 sequence is 17 residues long. The V and J ends lost 1 base and 0 bases, in that order; junction bases with no gene match: 6. The V gene's germline CDR1 is MGHRA and CDR2 YSYEKL. CDR3 residues: CASSQAGGGGSYNEQFF. CDR3 nucleotide sequence: TGCGCCAGCAGCCAAGCCGGCGGCGGGGGCTCCTACAATGAGCAGTTCTTC.